The sequence of this T cell receptor (beta chain) was determined in a study of T cells in Graves' hyperthyroidism and ophthalmopathy. Study-wide context: Blood from the periphery was taken at initial diagnosis, before any treatment.

The germline V and J ends were trimmed by 8 bases and 1 base, with 8 bases remaining between them. Germline V CDR1 and CDR2: SEHNR, FQNEAQ (reference sequence). The CDR3 totals 13 residues. RNA transcripts yielded amplified TCR beta CDR3 regions. In the first-round RT-PCR of the TCR CDR3, the HTBI primer set was used. TCRdb ran MiXCR on the multiplex PCR reads and lists one entry per CDR3 protein. The data show about 610,000 distinct CDR3 sequences, roughly 14% seen once. Each ophthalmopathy patient scored at least 3 on the Clinical Activity Score and at least 4 on NOSPECS grade, with duration under 3 months. Pregnant or lactating patients were excluded, as were those with uncontrolled infection or other autoimmune disease. Only a few counts were recorded for this clonotype. One base away lies a much larger clone, so this may be a sequencing read error.

Input material: blood. This sequence originates from a woman aged 40 to 55 with Graves' ophthalmopathy. This chain uses TRBV7-9 with TRBJ2-2, with D uncertain. The CDR3 bases are TGTGCCAGCCGCGTAGGGAACACCGGGGAGCTGTTTTTT. Translation: CASRVGNTGELFF.